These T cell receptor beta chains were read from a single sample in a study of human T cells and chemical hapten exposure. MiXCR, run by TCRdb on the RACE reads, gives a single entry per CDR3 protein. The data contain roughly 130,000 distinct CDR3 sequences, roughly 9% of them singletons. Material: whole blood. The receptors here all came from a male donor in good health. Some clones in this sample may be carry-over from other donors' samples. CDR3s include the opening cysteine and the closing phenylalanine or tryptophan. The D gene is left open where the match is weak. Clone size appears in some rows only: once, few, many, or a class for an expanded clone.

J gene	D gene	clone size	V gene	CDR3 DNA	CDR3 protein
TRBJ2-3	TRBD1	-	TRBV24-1	TGTGCCACCAGTGATGCCGGACAGGGCACAGATACGCAGTATTTT	CATSDAGQGTDTQYF
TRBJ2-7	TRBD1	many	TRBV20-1	TGCACTAAGACCGGGACAGGGTCCTACGAGCAGTACTTC	CTKTGTGSYEQYF
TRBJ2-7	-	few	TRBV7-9	TGTGCCAGCAGCCCGATCAGCTACGAGCAGTACTTC	CASSPISYEQYF
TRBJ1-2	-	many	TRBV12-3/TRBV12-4	TGTGCCTCCAGGATAGGGTTTGGCTACACCTTC	CASRIGFGYTF
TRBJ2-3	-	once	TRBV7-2	TGTGCCAGCAGCTTGTCTCGCGCAGATACGCAGTATTTT	CASSLSRADTQYF
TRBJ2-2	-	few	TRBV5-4	TGTGCCAGCAGCTTGTTAGCAGGGAGGTTCGCCGGGGAGCTGTTTTTT	CASSLLAGRFAGELFF
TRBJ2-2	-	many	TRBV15	TGTGCCACCAGCACACGCAGGGAGGCCGGGGAGCTGTTTTTT	CATSTRREAGELFF
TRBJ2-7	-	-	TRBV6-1	TGTGCCAGCAGTGAACCCGAAACCTACGAGCAGTACTTC	CASSEPETYEQYF
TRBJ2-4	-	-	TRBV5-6	TGTGCCAGCAGCTTGACGGCGAACAGGCTAGCCAAAAACATTCAGTACTTC	CASSLTANRLAKNIQYF
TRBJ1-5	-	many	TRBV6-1	TGTGCCAGCAGTGAACAGGGCCGGTATAGCAATCAGCCCCAGCATTTT	CASSEQGRYSNQPQHF
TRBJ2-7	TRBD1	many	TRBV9	TGTGCCAGCAGCCCGGGACAGGGGGCCACCTACGAGCAGTACTTC	CASSPGQGATYEQYF
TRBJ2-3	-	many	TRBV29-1	TGCAGCGTTGGTTCCCTAAACACAGATACGCAGTATTTT	CSVGSLNTDTQYF
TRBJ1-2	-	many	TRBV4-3	TGCGCCAGCAGCCAAGGTCAATTCAGGGGAGATGGCTACACCTTC	CASSQGQFRGDGYTF
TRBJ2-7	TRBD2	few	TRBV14	TGTGCCAGCAGCGCAGTAGCGGGCCTTTCCTACGAGCAGTACTTC	CASSAVAGLSYEQYF
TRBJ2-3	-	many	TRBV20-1	TGCAGTGCTAGAGATATGGCACTAGCTACCACAGATACGCAGTATTTT	CSARDMALATTDTQYF
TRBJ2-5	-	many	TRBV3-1	TGTGCCAGCAGCCACCGGCCGCTAGATAAAGAGACCCAGTACTTC	CASSHRPLDKETQYF
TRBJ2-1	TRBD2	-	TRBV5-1	TGTGCCAGCAGCTCCCTAGCGGGAGTTGACAATGAGCAGTTCTTC	CASSSLAGVDNEQFF
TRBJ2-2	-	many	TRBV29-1	TGCAGCGTTGTTCAGGGAAGTAGCGGGGAGCTGTTTTTT	CSVVQGSSGELFF
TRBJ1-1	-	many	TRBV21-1	TGTGCCAGCAGCAAAGCAAACACTGAAGCTTTCTTT	CASSKANTEAFF
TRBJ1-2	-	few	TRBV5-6	TGTGCCAGCAGCTCCTCTCTTTTGGGGGGCAGTTTCTACTTC	CASSSSLLGGSFYF
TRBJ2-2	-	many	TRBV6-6	TGTGCCAGCAGTCCCCGGACAGAACACACCGGGGAGCTGTTTTTT	CASSPRTEHTGELFF
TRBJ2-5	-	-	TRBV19	TGTGCCAGTAGCATTCGTGGAGGACAGGAGACCCAGTACTTC	CASSIRGGQETQYF
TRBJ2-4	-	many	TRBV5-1	TGCGCCAGCAGCTTTGCGGAGACGGGTGCCAAAAACATTCAGTACTTC	CASSFAETGAKNIQYF